This T cell receptor (beta chain) originates from a study of CD8+ T cells in alopecia areata. Overall study findings and caveats: Scalp clonality and expanded CD8+ clones among the top 100 were significantly decreased by tofacitinib. Especially in alopecia totalis/universalis, lesional scalp showed greater clonality than normal scalp did.

Regarding treatment: oral pan-JAK inhibitor, 5-10 mg twice daily. About this clone: Its antigen is as yet unknown.

In germline, CDR1 is LGHNA, CDR2 YNFKEQ. Trimming cost V 0 bases and J 4 bases, with 12 bases left between them. This CDR3 is built from 15 residues. In each case, RNA was isolated and then reverse transcribed into cDNA as the sequencing template. Assay used: immunoSEQ multiplex PCR; TCRdb lists only in-frame clones, some missing. The sample records a few hundred thousand clones, more than 55% being singletons. The sequence was collected from a human donor with alopecia areata. The rearrangement uses TRBV4-2 and TRBJ1-1; the D is unclear. Material: CD4+ T cells sorted from blood, obtained at roughly week 45, from a patient treated with tofacitinib. For the CDR3, the DNA is TGTGCCAGCAGCCAAGATCCCCTGACGTCCACTGAAGCTTTCTTT. It translates to CASSQDPLTSTEAFF.